The 13 T cell receptor beta chains in this list originate from one sample, sequenced in a study of T cell repertoires in cytomegalovirus infection. One entry per CDR3 protein, called by TCRdb with MiXCR from the reads. Among about 700,000 distinct CDR3 sequences listed, around 31% were seen once. No antigen is known for these receptors. This specimen was cultured PBMCs, taken from culture after CMV antigen stimulation. These receptors were taken from a human donor in good health (CMV status not recorded). Some clones in this sample may be carry-over from other donors' samples.

This clonotype was observed many times. The chain has TRBV7-8 and TRBJ1-1; D is possibly TRBD1 (5 bases). Germline values: CDR1 SGHVS, CDR2 FQNEAQ. This CDR3 is built from 16 residues. Between the trimmed V and J ends, which lost 0 bases and 3 bases, there was a span of 14 bases. CDR3 nucleotide sequence: TGTGCCAGCAGCTTAGCTCGGGGGTCCGGGTACACTGAAGCTTTCTTT. Protein: CASSLARGSGYTEAFF. The full variable domain, completed using reference TRBV7-8 and TRBJ1-1, is GAGVSQSPRYKVAKRGQDVALRCDPISGHVSLFWYQQALGQGPEFLTYFQNEAQLDKSGLPSDRFFAERPEGSVSTLKIQRTQQEDSAVYLCASSLARGSGYTEAFFGQGTRLTVV.

The V gene is TRBV28, the J gene TRBJ2-7, with TRBD2 matching 8 bases. Germline CDR1 reads MDHEN; CDR2 reads SYDVKM. Trimming removed 1 base from V and 1 base from J; junction bases left unmatched: 6. There are 16 residues in the CDR3. CDR3 residues: CASSLFEGGRSYEQYF. For the CDR3, the DNA is TGTGCCAGCAGTTTATTTGAGGGCGGGAGGTCCTACGAGCAGTACTTC.

This clonotype came up a few times. The chain links TRBV7-2 to TRBJ2-6, with TRBD2 matching over 11 bases. After removal of 5 bases from V and 2 bases from J, the junction contained 14 bases not matched to a gene. Looked up from germline, CDR1 is SGHTA and CDR2 is FQGNSA. The length of the CDR3 is 20 residues. CDR3 residues: CASSPPYLASGRTGANVLTF. CDR3 bases: TGTGCCAGCAGCCCACCATATCTGGCTAGCGGGAGGACTGGGGCCAACGTCCTGACTTTC.

The chain has TRBV5-1 and TRBJ1-5; 9 bases are shared with TRBD1. There are 16 residues in the CDR3. CDR1 is SGHRS and CDR2 is YFSETQ in the germline V gene. Trimming took 4 bases from V and 2 from J; bases not matched to a gene: 7. The CDR3 bases are TGCGCCAGCAGCCCGGGGACAGGGATCGGCAATCAGCCCCAGCATTTT. Amino acids: CASSPGTGIGNQPQHF.

The rearrangement joins TRBV6-4 to TRBJ2-1; 14 bases map to TRBD2. CDR3 length equals 16 residues. The J segment lost 9 bases and the V segment lost 8 bases, leaving 12 bases of the junction unmatched. Germline V gene data show CDR1 as MRHNA and CDR2 as SNTAGT. The chain's CDR3 is CASSKEGLAGASEQFF. The CDR3 nucleotides are TGTGCCAGCTCCAAAGAGGGACTAGCGGGAGCTAGTGAGCAGTTCTTC.

This clonotype has only a few counts. The chain combines TRBV12-3 or TRBV12-4 with TRBJ2-5; 8 bases map to TRBD2. V shed 5 bases and J 1 base; nucleotides not matched to a gene: 6. CDR3 length: 15 amino acids. CDR3 amino acids: CASSTGRVIQETQYF. The CDR3 coding sequence is TGTGCCAGCAGTACCGGGAGGGTAATCCAAGAGACCCAGTACTTC.

In its sample, this clonotype was seen a few times. The V and J genes are TRBV7-2 and TRBJ2-2; D possibly corresponds to TRBD1 (6 bases). CDR1 SGHTA and CDR2 FQGNSA come from the germline V gene. Trimming pared 5 bases from V and 3 bases from J, leaving 13 bases between. This CDR3 spans 15 amino acids. CDR3 in amino acids: CASSLTGRDTGELFF. The CDR3 DNA follows: TGTGCCAGCAGCCTTACAGGGCGTGACACCGGGGAGCTGTTTTTT.

This clonotype was detected only a few times. The CDR3 nucleotides read TGTGCCAGCAGTTTTTTCCGGACCGACGGCTACACCTTC. Residues: CASSFFRTDGYTF. J is TRBJ1-2 and V is TRBV28; D is ambiguous. Deletions cut 3 bases from V and 8 bases from J, with 13 bases between. This CDR3 is built from 13 residues. In germline, CDR1 is MDHEN, CDR2 SYDVKM.

This clonotype was detected a few times. CDR3: CASTGTGADTQYF. The DNA of the CDR3 is TGTGCCAGCACCGGGACAGGGGCAGATACGCAGTATTTT. This chain uses TRBV7-9 with TRBJ2-3; 10 bases fit TRBD1. The germline V gene has CDR1 SEHNR and CDR2 FQNEAQ (reference sequence). Unmatched junction bases numbered 2, after V lost 7 bases and J lost 4 bases. The CDR3 runs to 13 residues.

The chain employs TRBV20-1 and TRBJ1-1; no clear D. This CDR3 has 10 residues. The germline CDR1 and CDR2 sequences are DFQATT and SNEGSKA (reference sequence). Trimming took 3 bases from V and 4 from J, leaving 3 bases between them. The CDR3 DNA is TGCAGTGCTAGGGCCACTGAAGCTTTCTTT. This translates into CSARATEAFF.

V and J are TRBV12-3 or TRBV12-4 and TRBJ2-3, with TRBD1 matching over 7 bases. The CDR3 consists of 18 residues. V lost 7 bases, J lost 3 bases, and 19 bases stayed unmatched. For the CDR3, the DNA is TGTGCCAGCACCTTCGACAGGGCGAACCCGTTAAGTACAGATACGCAGTATTTT. This gives the protein CASTFDRANPLSTDTQYF.

The J gene is TRBJ1-2, the V gene TRBV6-5; 7 positions match TRBD1. Trimming at V came to 7 bases and at J to 7 bases, leaving 12 bases not matched to a gene. Germline loops: CDR1 MNHEY, CDR2 SVGAGI. The CDR3 runs to 14 residues. As DNA, the CDR3 is TGTGCCAGCACCCGTACGCCTGGACAGGCTGGCTACACCTTC. Translating gives CASTRTPGQAGYTF.

This clonotype was observed a handful of times. The chain joins TRBV7-2 to TRBJ2-5; D is perhaps TRBD1 (5 bases). Per the germline V gene, CDR1 is SGHTA and CDR2 is FQGNSA. There are 14 residues in the CDR3. The V gene lost 2 bases and the J gene lost 5 bases, with 12 bases spanning the gap. In nucleotides, the CDR3 is TGTGCCAGCAGCTTACTCCAGGGATCGGAGACCCAGTACTTC. Amino acids: CASSLLQGSETQYF.